These 16 T cell receptor beta chains share one sample of origin, sequenced in a study of blood T cell repertoires in COVID-19 (dated by TCRdb to about 2020). Preparation of the library involved the immunoSEQ multiplex PCR assay. TCRdb carries this immuneACCESS record with in-frame sequences only. Its versions omit some clonotypes, under half of them owing to an unresolved V gene in the studies checked, with the rest unexplained. The sample profile shows approximately 97,000 clones; roughly 87% of them were found once. The top ten hold 2% of the sample. The sample taken for sequencing was peripheral blood. The receptors derive from a man in his fifties or sixties with active COVID-19.

V is TRBV10-3 and J is TRBJ1-6; 7 nucleotides align to TRBD1. Germline CDR1 ENHRY, CDR2 SYGVKD. The J segment lost 5 bases and the V segment lost 8 bases, leaving 0 bases of the junction unmatched. This CDR3 has 12 amino acids. For the CDR3, the DNA is TGTGCCATCCAGGGGGATAATTCACCCCTCCACTTT. Protein product: CAIQGDNSPLHF.

This rearrangement joins TRBV12-3 or TRBV12-4 to TRBJ1-2; no clear D gene. Trimming took 3 bases from V and 3 from J, leaving 8 bases between them. The CDR3 has 13 amino acids. CDR3 nucleotide sequence: TGTGCCAGCAGTTTGGGCTCCGACTATGGCTACACCTTC. Translating it yields CASSLGSDYGYTF.

This rearrangement joins TRBV9 to TRBJ2-1; possible D gene TRBD2, 6 bases. Germline CDR1 SGDLS, CDR2 YYNGEE. The CDR3 extends over 14 amino acids. The V end lost 5 bases, the J end lost 3 bases, and 12 bases lay between the germline ends. In DNA form, the CDR3 reads TGTGCCAGCAGTGGGGGGTCTTACTACAATGAGCAGTTCTTC. This encodes CASSGGSYYNEQFF.

The CDR3 bases are TGTGCCAGCTCACCAGTTGGTGGGGTGCGGGATGGCTACACCTTC. Its protein product is CASSPVGGVRDGYTF. V and J are TRBV18 and TRBJ1-2; D call uncertain. This CDR3 has 15 residues. The germline gives CDR1 KGHSH, CDR2 LQKENI. Trimming removed 2 bases at V and 6 bases at J, with 16 bases between. The whole variable domain, remainder taken from reference TRBV18 and TRBJ1-2, is NAGVMQNPRHLVRRRGQEARLRCSPMKGHSHVYWYRQLPEEGLKFMVYLQKENIIDESGMPKERFSAEFPKEGPSILRIQQVVRGDSAAYFCASSPVGGVRDGYTFGSGTRLTVV.

This clone was seen only once. The gene calls are TRBV3-1 (or the pseudogene TRBV3-2) and TRBJ2-1, with 10 nucleotides matching TRBD1. CDR1 and CDR2 (germline): LGHDT, YNNKEL (reference sequence). CDR3 length: 18 amino acids. Germline trimming cut 4 bases from V and 3 bases from J; bases unmatched to any gene: 12. CDR3 in DNA: TGTGCCAGCAGCCTAGACAGGGGGCCAAATTCTAACTACAATGAGCAGTTCTTC. Amino acids: CASSLDRGPNSNYNEQFF.

The rearrangement joins TRBV4-2 to TRBJ1-1; no reliable D call. Trimming left V 0 bases short and J 1 base short, with 6 bases between. Germline V gives CDR1 LGHNA, CDR2 YNFKEQ. The CDR3 contains 14 residues. In DNA, the CDR3 is TGTGCCAGCAGCCAAGACGGTAAGAACACTGAAGCTTTCTTT. Protein product: CASSQDGKNTEAFF.

This clone has just one count. This chain joins TRBV28 and TRBJ1-1; weak D call: TRBD1 (6 bases). This CDR3 is built from 15 residues. The germline V and J ends were trimmed by 3 bases and 0 bases, with 11 bases remaining between them. Germline V gene data show CDR1 as MDHEN and CDR2 as SYDVKM. The CDR3 nucleotides are TGTGCCAGCAGTTTTGGGGGGGCCTTGAACACTGAAGCTTTCTTT. Amino acids: CASSFGGALNTEAFF.

J is TRBJ2-5 and V is TRBV9; D is unclear. The CDR3 contains 15 residues. Trimming cost V 0 bases and J 3 bases, with 12 bases left between them. The germline CDR1 and CDR2 sequences are SGDLS and YYNGEE. The CDR3 region has the DNA TGTGCCAGCAGCGTAGGCCCACGCACAGAAGAGACCCAGTACTTC. Residues: CASSVGPRTEETQYF. Supplemented by reference TRBV9 and TRBJ2-5, the full variable domain reads DSGVTQTPKHLITATGQRVTLRCSPRSGDLSVYWYQQSLDQGLQFLIQYYNGEERAKGNILERFSAQQFPDLHSELNLSSLELGDSALYFCASSVGPRTEETQYFGPGTRLLVL.

This sequence joins TRBV3-1 (or the pseudogene TRBV3-2) and TRBJ1-6; D is unclear. V was clipped by 1 base and J by 7 bases, with 8 bases between them. CDR3 length equals 14 residues. CDR1 LGHDT and CDR2 YNNKEL come from the germline V gene (reference sequence). The CDR3 DNA reads TGTGCCAGCAGCCAAGTGGCCGGGAATTCACCCCTCCACTTT. It yields the protein CASSQVAGNSPLHF.

This clone was counted once. V gene TRBV2 combines with J gene TRBJ1-1; 10 bases match TRBD1. Germline CDR1 is SNHLY and CDR2 is FYNNEI. This CDR3 has 14 amino acids. J was trimmed by 4 bases and V by 5 bases; bases with no gene match: 4. The CDR3 loop reads CASSRRDRGTEAFF. CDR3 bases: TGTGCCAGCAGTCGCCGGGACAGGGGCACTGAAGCTTTCTTT.

Concerning this clone: Other DNA sequences from this sample encode an identical CDR3 as well. The chain couples TRBV7-9 to TRBJ2-1, with TRBD2 matching over 12 bases. This CDR3 is built from 15 residues. The germline V gene has CDR1 SEHNR and CDR2 FQNEAQ (reference sequence). Losses at the gene ends were 5 bases for V and 4 bases for J; bases not matched to a gene: 3. CDR3 in amino acids: CASSTTSGGYNEQFF. In DNA form, the CDR3 reads TGTGCCAGCAGCACAACTAGCGGGGGGTACAATGAGCAGTTCTTC.

The rearrangement uses TRBV12-3 or TRBV12-4 and TRBJ1-2; D uncertain. The V gene lost 5 bases and the J gene lost 7 bases, with 11 bases spanning the gap. The CDR3 covers 12 residues. DNA of the CDR3: TGTGCCAGCAGTCTCGCGGTGGGTGGCTACACCTTC. The encoded protein is CASSLAVGGYTF.

The V gene is TRBV6-1, the J gene TRBJ1-3; 7 bases align to TRBD1. The trim removed 0 bases at V and 3 bases at J, leaving 8 bases unmatched. CDR1 is MNHNS and CDR2 is SASEGT in the germline V gene. The CDR3 has 17 amino acids. The CDR3 here is CASSEATTGYGGNTIYF. For the CDR3, the DNA is TGTGCCAGCAGTGAAGCGACGACAGGGTATGGTGGAAACACCATATATTTT.

The chain is built from TRBV7-3 and TRBJ2-7; weak D call: TRBD1 (6 bases). V was shortened by 5 bases and J by 5 bases, with 16 bases between the two germline ends. The CDR3 is 14 residues long. CDR1 is SGHTA and CDR2 is FQGTGA in the germline V gene. The CDR3 region has the DNA TGTGCCAGCAGCCCCCACAGGGAATCCCACGAGCAGTACTTC. Translation: CASSPHRESHEQYF.

On this clone: Different DNA sequences within this sample yield the same CDR3. This sequence joins TRBV11-2 and TRBJ2-7, with D maybe TRBD2 (6 bases). The CDR3 length is 13 residues. Germline V gene data show CDR1 as SGHAT and CDR2 as FQNNGV. Trimming took 5 bases from V and 3 from J, leaving 11 bases between them. DNA of the CDR3: TGTGCCAGCAGCCTCGCGGGGAGCTACGAGCAGTACTTC. Its protein is CASSLAGSYEQYF.

This clone was seen many times. J is TRBJ1-2 and V is TRBV27, with TRBD1 matching 7 bases. Germline lookup yields CDR1 MNHEY and CDR2 SMNVEV (reference sequence). V lost 5 bases to trimming and J lost 2 bases; unmatched junction nucleotides: 8. CDR3 size: 15 residues. Here the CDR3 reads CASSPTRTGNYGYTF. CDR3 coding DNA: TGTGCCAGCAGTCCCACCCGGACAGGAAACTATGGCTACACCTTC.